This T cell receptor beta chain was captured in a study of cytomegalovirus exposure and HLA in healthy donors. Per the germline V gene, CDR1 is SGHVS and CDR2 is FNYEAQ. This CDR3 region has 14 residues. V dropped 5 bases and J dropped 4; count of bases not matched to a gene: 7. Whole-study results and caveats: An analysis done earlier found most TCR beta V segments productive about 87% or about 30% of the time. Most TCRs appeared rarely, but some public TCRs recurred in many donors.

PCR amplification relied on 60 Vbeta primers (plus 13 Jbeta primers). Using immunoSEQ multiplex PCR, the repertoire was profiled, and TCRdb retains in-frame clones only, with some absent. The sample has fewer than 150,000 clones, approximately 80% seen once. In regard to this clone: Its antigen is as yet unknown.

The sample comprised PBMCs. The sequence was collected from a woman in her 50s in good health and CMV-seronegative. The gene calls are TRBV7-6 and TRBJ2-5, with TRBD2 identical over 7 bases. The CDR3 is CASSTSGALETQYF. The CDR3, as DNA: TGTGCCAGCAGCACCAGCGGGGCCCTAGAGACCCAGTACTTC.